This TCR beta chain was sequenced in a study of a mutant IDH1 vaccine in newly diagnosed glioma. Study context: Treated patients showed a male proportion of roughly 62%, a female proportion of around 38%, and a mean age of approximately 40 years.

Time point given: week 35, safety follow-up. Vaccination used 300 ug of mutant IDH1 20-mer peptide per dose, with topical imiquimod. New IDH1-mutant, ATRX-lost WHO grade 3 or 4 astrocytomas occurred in donors. This CDR3 comprises 15 residues. Deletions cut 10 bases from V and 0 bases from J, with 18 bases between. Germline V lookup: CDR1 ENHRY, CDR2 SYGVKD. The data were produced by immunoSEQ multiplex PCR, yet TCRdb's version contains in-frame clones alone and is incomplete. The data hold about 64,000 clones, with roughly 74% observed a single time. In the case of this clone: What it binds is unknown.

The sequenced sample was PBMCs, obtained from a glioma patient whose treatment included an IDH1 peptide vaccine. This sequence was found in a man over 45 with glioma. The chain uses TRBV10-3 and TRBJ1-1, with TRBD1 as a possible D gene (5 bases). CDR3 DNA sequence: TGTGCCACCCAAGGGAGTCGACAGATGAACACTGAAGCTTTCTTT. Encoded protein: CATQGSRQMNTEAFF.